This TCR beta chain was sequenced during a study of T cells after somatic rescue of genetic block (dated by TCRdb to the early 2020s). For the study in its entirety: What the study looked at was long-term robustness, specifically in a T-cell system that came about through somatic rescue of a genetic block in T-cell development.

As to this clone: Its antigen remains undetermined. No quality values exist for individual bases; no much larger clone is one base distant.

V sheds 6 bases and J sheds 9 bases, leaving 15 bases between their ends. Inclusive of the bounding cysteine and phenylalanine, the CDR3 is 12 residues long. CDR3 DNA is the only sequence kept; it has 36 bases, read in frame from the first base. From the germline V gene, CDR1 is LGHNT and CDR2 is FRNRAP. Library preparation employed the immunoSEQ multiplex PCR assay. Drawn from immuneACCESS, this table holds only the in-frame rearrangements with V and J called that TCRdb kept. Clones are partly lost; checked studies trace under half to an unresolved V gene and leave the rest unexplained. The sample records over 95,000 clones, around 90% of which are singletons. The ten top clones hold approximately 1.4% of the sample.

This clonotype was obtained from a woman aged 18-29 years. The sequencing sample was made of peripheral blood mononuclear cells (PBMCs). The chain was built from TRBV12-5 and TRBJ2-7; the D gene is not confidently resolved. The CDR3: CASGRIVPWQYF. The DNA sequence follows: TGTGCTAGTGGAAGAATAGTACCGTGGCAGTACTTC.